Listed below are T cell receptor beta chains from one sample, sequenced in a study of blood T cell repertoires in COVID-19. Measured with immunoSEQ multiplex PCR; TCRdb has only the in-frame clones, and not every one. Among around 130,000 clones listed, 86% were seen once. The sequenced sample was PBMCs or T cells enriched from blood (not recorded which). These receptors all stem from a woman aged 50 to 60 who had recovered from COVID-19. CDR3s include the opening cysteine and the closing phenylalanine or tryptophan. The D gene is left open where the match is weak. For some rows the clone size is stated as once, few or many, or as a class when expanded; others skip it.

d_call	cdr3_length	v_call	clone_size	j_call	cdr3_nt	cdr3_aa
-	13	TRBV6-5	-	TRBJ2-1	TGTGCCAGCAGGGTAGAGGCTTACAATGAGCAGTTCTTC	CASRVEAYNEQFF
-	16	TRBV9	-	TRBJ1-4	TGTGCCAGCAGCGGACTAGGTGCCGGATCTAATGAAAAACTGTTTTTT	CASSGLGAGSNEKLFF
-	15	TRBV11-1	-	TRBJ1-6	TGTGCCAGCAGCTTCGGCAGGGCTAGTAATTCACCCCTCCACTTT	CASSFGRASNSPLHF
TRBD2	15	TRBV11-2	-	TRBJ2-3	TGTGCCAGCAGCCCCCCGGGACTAGCTTCGGATACGCAGTATTTT	CASSPPGLASDTQYF
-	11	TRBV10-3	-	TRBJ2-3	TGTGCCTCGAAGGGGCCAGATACGCAGTATTTT	CASKGPDTQYF
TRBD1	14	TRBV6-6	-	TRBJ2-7	TGTGCCAGCACCACCGGGACAGGGGGAGGCGAGCAGTACTTC	CASTTGTGGGEQYF
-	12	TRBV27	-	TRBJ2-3	TGTGCCACCAAAACGCAGGGAGATACGCAGTATTTT	CATKTQGDTQYF
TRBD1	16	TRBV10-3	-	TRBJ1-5	TGTGCCATCAGTGAGTCGCCCGGGACAGGCAATCAGCCCCAGCATTTT	CAISESPGTGNQPQHF
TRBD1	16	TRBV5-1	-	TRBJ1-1	TGCGCCAGCAGCAGCCGGGACAGGGGGCGAAGCACTGAAGCTTTCTTT	CASSSRDRGRSTEAFF
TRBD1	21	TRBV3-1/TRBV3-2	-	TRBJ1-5	TGTGCCAGCAGCCACTTGAGGCCAGGACAGGGAGGCGATACCGGCAATCAGCCCCAGCATTTT	CASSHLRPGQGGDTGNQPQHF
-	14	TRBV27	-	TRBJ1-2	TGTGCCAGCAGCCTGCAGTCTAGTAACTATGGCTACACCTTC	CASSLQSSNYGYTF
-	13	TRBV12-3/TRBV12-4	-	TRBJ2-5	TGTGCCAGCAGTTTGTTTCTCGAAGAGACCCAGTACTTC	CASSLFLEETQYF
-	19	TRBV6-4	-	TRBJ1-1	TGTGCCAGCAGTAACAGGCTGGGGACGGCGGGACCTTTGAACACTGAAGCTTTCTTT	CASSNRLGTAGPLNTEAFF
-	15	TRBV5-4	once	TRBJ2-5	TGTGCCAGCAGCTCCCTCGGGTCCCCGCAAGAGACCCAGTACTTC	CASSSLGSPQETQYF
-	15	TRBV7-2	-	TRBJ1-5	TGTGCCAGCAGCGATCAACAGGGACCAAATCAGCCCCAGCATTTT	CASSDQQGPNQPQHF
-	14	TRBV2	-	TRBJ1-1	TGTGCCAGCATCGGAGATCCAGGGGCTACTGAAGCTTTCTTT	CASIGDPGATEAFF
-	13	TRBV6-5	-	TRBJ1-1	TGTGCCACCCACGAGGCAGCGAACACTGAAGCTTTCTTT	CATHEAANTEAFF
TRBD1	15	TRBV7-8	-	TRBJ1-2	TGTGCCAGCAGCCGAAACCCCGGGACAGGGCTGAGCTACACCTTC	CASSRNPGTGLSYTF
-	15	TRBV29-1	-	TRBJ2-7	TGCAGCGTTGAGGAGGCAGGACCTAGCTCCTACGAGCAGTACTTC	CSVEEAGPSSYEQYF
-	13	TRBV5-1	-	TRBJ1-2	TGCGCCAGCAGCTTGGCAGGTCCGGGGGGCTACACCTTC	CASSLAGPGGYTF
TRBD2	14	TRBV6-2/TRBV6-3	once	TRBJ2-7	TGTGCCAGCAGTTACTCGCTAGCGGGGTCCGAGCAGTACTTC	CASSYSLAGSEQYF
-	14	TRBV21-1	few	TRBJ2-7	TGTGCCAGCAGCAACGGGACAGGGCCCTACGAGCAGTACTTC	CASSNGTGPYEQYF
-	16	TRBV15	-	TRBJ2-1	TGTGCCACCAGCAGAGGGGAAGGGGAGGGGGACAATGAGCAGTTCTTC	CATSRGEGEGDNEQFF
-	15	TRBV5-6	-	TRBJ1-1	TGTGCCAGCAGCTTGGTTCCAGGGTTGAACACTGAAGCTTTCTTT	CASSLVPGLNTEAFF
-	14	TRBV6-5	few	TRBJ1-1	TGTGCCATCAAGACAGCCAAGGTGAACACTGAAGCTTTCTTT	CAIKTAKVNTEAFF
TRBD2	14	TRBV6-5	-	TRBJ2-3	TGTGCCAGCCAGACTAGCGGGGACACAGATACGCAGTATTTT	CASQTSGDTDTQYF
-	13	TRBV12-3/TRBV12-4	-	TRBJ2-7	TGTGCCAGCAGTTCAACGGCCGGGGACGAGCAGTACTTC	CASSSTAGDEQYF
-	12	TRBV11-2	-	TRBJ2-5	TGTGCCAGCAGCTTAGAAGCAGGGACCCAGTACTTC	CASSLEAGTQYF
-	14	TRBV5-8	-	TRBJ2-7	TGTGCCAGCAGCTTGGGGGGGCTGGGGGCAAAGCAGTACTTC	CASSLGGLGAKQYF
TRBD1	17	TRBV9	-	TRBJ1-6	TGTGCCAGCAGCGGGAGACAGGGGGGGGCCTATAATTCACCCCTCCACTTT	CASSGRQGGAYNSPLHF
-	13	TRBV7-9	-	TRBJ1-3	TGTGCCAGCAGCCCAGCGGGTGGAAACACCATATATTTT	CASSPAGGNTIYF
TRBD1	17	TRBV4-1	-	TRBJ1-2	TGCGCCAGCAGCCATACCAATGACCGGGACAGGGATGATGGCTACACCTTC	CASSHTNDRDRDDGYTF
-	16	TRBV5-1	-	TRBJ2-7	TGCGCCAGCAGCTTGGGGTTGGGACAAAGAGCCTACGAGCAGTACTTC	CASSLGLGQRAYEQYF
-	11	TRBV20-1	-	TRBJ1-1	TGCAGCGGCGAGGGAGGGACTGAAGCTTTCTTT	CSGEGGTEAFF
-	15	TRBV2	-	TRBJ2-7	TGTGCCAGCAGTGTGACAGCAAGAAGAACCTACGAGCAGTACTTC	CASSVTARRTYEQYF